This T cell receptor beta chain was retrieved from a study of somatic mutations in cytotoxic T cells in rheumatoid arthritis. Findings of the study overall: Within 8 of 65 patients, the single biggest CD8+ clone made up more than 20% of CD8+ cells.

To note about this clone: Its cognate antigen is unknown.

Trimming took off 2 bases at V and 0 bases at J, with 8 bases between the two ends. The germline gives CDR1 MNHNY, CDR2 SVGAGI (reference sequence). This CDR3 is built from 15 residues. In the source study's methods: Rarely, patient CD8+ clones larger than 1% corresponded to published virus-specific TCRB sequences. This table comes from immunoSEQ multiplex PCR, and its TCRdb copy is limited to in-frame clones, with some not included. That table is the source of V, J and clone size, and D and trimming were worked out from the DNA. The sample gives around 15,000 clones, roughly 72% of which show up once; 28% is in the top ten.

The receptor comes from an adult with rheumatoid arthritis. The sample comprised CD8+ T cells sorted from blood. The genes are TRBV6-6 and TRBJ2-4, with a tentative D call TRBD1 (5 bases). CDR3 protein: CASSYAQGAKNIQYF. DNA for the CDR3: TGTGCCAGCAGTTACGCGCAGGGAGCCAAAAACATTCAGTACTTC.